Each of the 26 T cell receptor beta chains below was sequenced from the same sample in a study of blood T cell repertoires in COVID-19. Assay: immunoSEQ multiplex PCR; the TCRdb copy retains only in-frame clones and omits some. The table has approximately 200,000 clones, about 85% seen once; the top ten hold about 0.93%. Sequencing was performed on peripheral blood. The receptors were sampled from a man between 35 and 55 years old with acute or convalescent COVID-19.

In nucleotides, the CDR3 is TGTGCCACCAGCAGAGATGGGGGGGCCTACAATGAGCAGTTCTTC. As protein: CATSRDGGAYNEQFF. This chain connects TRBV15 to TRBJ2-1; TRBD2 matches at 7 bases. Germline CDR1 is LNHNV and CDR2 is YYDKDF (reference sequence). The V gene end was trimmed by 0 bases and the J gene end by 2 bases; junction bases not matched to a gene: 1. This CDR3 spans 15 amino acids.

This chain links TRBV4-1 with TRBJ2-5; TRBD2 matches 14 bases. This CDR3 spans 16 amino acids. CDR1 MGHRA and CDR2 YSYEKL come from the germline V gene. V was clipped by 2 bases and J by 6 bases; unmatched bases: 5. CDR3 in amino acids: CASSQSGTSGGKTQYF. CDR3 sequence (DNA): TGCGCCAGCAGCCAATCCGGGACTAGCGGGGGAAAGACCCAGTACTTC.

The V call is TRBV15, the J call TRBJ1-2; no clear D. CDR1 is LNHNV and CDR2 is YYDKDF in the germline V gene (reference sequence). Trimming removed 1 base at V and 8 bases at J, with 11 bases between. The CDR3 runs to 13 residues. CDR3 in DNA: TGTGCCACCAGCAGAGGATCGGGGTTGGGCTACACCTTC. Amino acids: CATSRGSGLGYTF.

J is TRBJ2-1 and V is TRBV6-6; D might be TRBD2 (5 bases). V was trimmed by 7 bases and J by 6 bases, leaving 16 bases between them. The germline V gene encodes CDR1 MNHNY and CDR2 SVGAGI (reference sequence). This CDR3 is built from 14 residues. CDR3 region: CASTPGVTLNEQFF. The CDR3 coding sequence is TGTGCCAGCACCCCCGGGGTGACTCTCAATGAGCAGTTCTTC.

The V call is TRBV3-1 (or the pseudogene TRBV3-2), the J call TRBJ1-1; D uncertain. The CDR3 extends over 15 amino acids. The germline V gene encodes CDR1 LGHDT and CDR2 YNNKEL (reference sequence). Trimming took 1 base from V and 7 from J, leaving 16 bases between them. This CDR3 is CASSQGSTPGVEAFF. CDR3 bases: TGTGCCAGCAGCCAAGGTTCTACTCCCGGTGTTGAAGCTTTCTTT.

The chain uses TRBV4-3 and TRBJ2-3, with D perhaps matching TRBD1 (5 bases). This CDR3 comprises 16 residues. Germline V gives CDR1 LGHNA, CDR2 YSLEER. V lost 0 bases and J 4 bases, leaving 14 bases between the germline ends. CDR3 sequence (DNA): TGCGCCAGCAGCCAAGAAAGGGGCTCGGGCTCAGATACGCAGTATTTT. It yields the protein CASSQERGSGSDTQYF.

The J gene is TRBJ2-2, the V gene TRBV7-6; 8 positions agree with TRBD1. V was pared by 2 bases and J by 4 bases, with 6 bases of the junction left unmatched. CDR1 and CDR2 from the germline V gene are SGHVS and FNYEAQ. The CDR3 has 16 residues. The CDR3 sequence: CASSLRQGTVTGELFF. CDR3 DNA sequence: TGTGCCAGCAGCTTAAGACAGGGGACGGTCACCGGGGAGCTGTTTTTT.

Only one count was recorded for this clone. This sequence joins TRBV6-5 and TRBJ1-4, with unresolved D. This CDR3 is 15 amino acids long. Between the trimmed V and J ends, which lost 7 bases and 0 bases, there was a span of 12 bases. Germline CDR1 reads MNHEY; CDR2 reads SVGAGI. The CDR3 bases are TGTGCCAGCACGGCGACTATTGCAACTAATGAAAAACTGTTTTTT. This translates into CASTATIATNEKLFF.

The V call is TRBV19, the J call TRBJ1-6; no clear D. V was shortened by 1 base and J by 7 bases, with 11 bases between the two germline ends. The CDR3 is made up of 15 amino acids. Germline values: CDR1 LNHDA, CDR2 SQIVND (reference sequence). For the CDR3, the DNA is TGTGCCAGTAGTATAGTTCCGGGAACGAATTCACCCCTCCACTTT. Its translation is CASSIVPGTNSPLHF.

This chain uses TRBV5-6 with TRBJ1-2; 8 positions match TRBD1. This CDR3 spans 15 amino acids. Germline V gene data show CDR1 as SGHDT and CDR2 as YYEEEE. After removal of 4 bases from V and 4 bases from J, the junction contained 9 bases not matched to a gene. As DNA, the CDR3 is TGTGCCAGCAGCCCCGGACAGGGAGGGTCCTATGGCTACACCTTC. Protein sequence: CASSPGQGGSYGYTF.

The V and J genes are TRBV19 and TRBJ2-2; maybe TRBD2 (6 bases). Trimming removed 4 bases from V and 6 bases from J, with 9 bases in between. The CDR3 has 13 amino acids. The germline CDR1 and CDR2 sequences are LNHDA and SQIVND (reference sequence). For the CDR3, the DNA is TGTGCCAGTAGTACCGGGGGTGCCGGGGAGCTGTTTTTT. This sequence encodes CASSTGGAGELFF. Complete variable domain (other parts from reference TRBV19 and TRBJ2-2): DGGITQSPKYLFRKEGQNVTLSCEQNLNHDAMYWYRQDPGQGLRLIYYSQIVNDFQKGDIAEGYSVSREKKESFPLTVTSAQKNPTAFYLCASSTGGAGELFFGEGSRLTVL.

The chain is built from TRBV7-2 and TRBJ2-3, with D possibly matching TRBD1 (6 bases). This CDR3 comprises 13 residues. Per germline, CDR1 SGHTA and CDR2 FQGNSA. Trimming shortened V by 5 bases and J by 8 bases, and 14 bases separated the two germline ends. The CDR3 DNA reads TGTGCCAGCAGCGTACGACAGGTTCCTACGCAGTATTTT. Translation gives CASSVRQVPTQYF.

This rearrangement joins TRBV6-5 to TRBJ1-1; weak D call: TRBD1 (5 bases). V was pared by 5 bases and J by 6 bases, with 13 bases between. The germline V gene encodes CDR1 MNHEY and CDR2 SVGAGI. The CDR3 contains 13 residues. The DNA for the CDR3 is TGTGCCAGCAGTCCGTGGGGGGGGGCTGAAGCTTTCTTT. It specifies CASSPWGGAEAFF.

CDR3 bases: TGTGCCAGCAGTGAAACTAGTCCGAAAATTTACATGAACACTGAAGCTTTCTTT. It specifies CASSETSPKIYMNTEAFF. The chain employs TRBV2 and TRBJ1-1; no definite D call. Germline V gives CDR1 SNHLY, CDR2 FYNNEI. The V and J ends lost 2 bases and 0 bases respectively, with 19 bases between them. The CDR3 is made up of 18 amino acids. Using reference TRBV2 and TRBJ1-1 for the parts outside the CDR3, the full variable domain is EPEVTQTPSHQVTQMGQEVILRCVPISNHLYFYWYRQILGQKVEFLVSFYNNEISEKSEIFDDQFSVERPDGSNFTLKIRSTKLEDSAMYFCASSETSPKIYMNTEAFFGQGTRLTVV.

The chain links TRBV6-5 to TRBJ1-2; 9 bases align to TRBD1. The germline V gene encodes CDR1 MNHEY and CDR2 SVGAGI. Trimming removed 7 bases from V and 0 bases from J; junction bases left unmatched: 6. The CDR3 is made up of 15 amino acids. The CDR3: CASTPGQGTNYGYTF. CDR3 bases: TGTGCCAGCACCCCGGGACAGGGCACTAACTATGGCTACACCTTC.

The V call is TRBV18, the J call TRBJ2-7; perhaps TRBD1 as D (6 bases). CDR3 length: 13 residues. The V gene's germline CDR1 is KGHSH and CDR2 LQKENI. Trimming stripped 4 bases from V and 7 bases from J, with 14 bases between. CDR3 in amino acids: CASSHRDTGEQYF. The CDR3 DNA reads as TGTGCCAGCTCACATCGGGACACCGGGGAGCAGTACTTC. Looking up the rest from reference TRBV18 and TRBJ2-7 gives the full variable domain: NAGVMQNPRHLVRRRGQEARLRCSPMKGHSHVYWYRQLPEEGLKFMVYLQKENIIDESGMPKERFSAEFPKEGPSILRIQQVVRGDSAAYFCASSHRDTGEQYFGPGTRLTVT.

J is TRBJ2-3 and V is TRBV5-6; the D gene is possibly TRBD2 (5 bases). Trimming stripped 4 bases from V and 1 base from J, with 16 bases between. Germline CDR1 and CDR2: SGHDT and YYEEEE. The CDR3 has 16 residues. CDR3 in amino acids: CASSPLGEAGTDTQYF. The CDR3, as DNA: TGTGCCAGCAGCCCTCTCGGGGAAGCGGGCACAGATACGCAGTATTTT.

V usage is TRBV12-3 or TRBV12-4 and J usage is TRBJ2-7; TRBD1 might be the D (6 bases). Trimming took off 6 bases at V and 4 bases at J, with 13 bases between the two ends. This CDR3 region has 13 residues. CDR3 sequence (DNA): TGTGCCAGCAGGCGACAGGCCGTTTACGAGCAGTACTTC. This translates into CASRRQAVYEQYF.

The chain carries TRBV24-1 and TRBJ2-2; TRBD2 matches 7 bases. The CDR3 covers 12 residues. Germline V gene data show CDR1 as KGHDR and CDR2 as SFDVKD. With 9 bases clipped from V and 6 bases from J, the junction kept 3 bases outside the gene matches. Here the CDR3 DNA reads TGTGCCACCGGGGGGGTATCCGGGGAGCTGTTTTTT. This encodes CATGGVSGELFF.

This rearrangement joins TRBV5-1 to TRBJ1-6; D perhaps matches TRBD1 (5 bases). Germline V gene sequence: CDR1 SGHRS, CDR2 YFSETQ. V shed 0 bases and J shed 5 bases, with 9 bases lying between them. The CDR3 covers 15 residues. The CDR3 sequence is CASSLVGGDNSPLHF. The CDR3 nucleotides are TGCGCCAGCAGCTTGGTTGGGGGGGATAATTCACCCCTCCACTTT.

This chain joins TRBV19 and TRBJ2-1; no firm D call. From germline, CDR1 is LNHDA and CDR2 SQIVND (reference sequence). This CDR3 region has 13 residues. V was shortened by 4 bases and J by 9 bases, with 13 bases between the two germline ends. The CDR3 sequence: CASSTAQTGEQFF. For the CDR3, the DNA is TGTGCCAGTAGTACGGCCCAGACGGGTGAGCAGTTCTTC.

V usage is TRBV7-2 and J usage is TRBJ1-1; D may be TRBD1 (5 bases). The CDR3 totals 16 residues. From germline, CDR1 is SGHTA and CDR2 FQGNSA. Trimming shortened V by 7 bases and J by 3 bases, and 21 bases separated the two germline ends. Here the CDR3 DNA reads TGTGCCAGCACCGGGGGGTGGGGTAGAGGGTACACTGAAGCTTTCTTT. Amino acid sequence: CASTGGWGRGYTEAFF.

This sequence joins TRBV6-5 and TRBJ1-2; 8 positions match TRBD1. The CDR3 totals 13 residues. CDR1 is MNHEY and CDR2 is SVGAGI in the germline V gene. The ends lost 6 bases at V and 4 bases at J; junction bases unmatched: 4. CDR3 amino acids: CASRGTGIYGYTF. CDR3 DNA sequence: TGTGCCAGCAGAGGGACAGGAATCTATGGCTACACCTTC.

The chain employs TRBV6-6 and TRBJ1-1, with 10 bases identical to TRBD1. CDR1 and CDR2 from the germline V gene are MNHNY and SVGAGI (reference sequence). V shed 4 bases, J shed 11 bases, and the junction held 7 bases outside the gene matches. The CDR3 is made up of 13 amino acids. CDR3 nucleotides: TGTGCCAGCAGTTTGGCGGGACAGGGGCACGCTTTCTTT. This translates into CASSLAGQGHAFF.

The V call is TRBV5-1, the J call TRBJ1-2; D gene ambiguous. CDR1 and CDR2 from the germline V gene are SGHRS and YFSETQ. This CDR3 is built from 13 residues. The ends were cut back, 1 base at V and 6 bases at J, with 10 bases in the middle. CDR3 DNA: TGCGCCAGCAGCTTGAGGGCGGGAAATGGCTACACCTTC. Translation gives CASSLRAGNGYTF.

CDR3 nucleotides: TGTGCCAGCAGCTTCACCCGGGATAGTGACTATGGCTACACCTTC. This encodes CASSFTRDSDYGYTF. The rearrangement uses TRBV7-9 and TRBJ1-2; D unresolved. The CDR3 loop spans 15 amino acids. V lost 3 bases to trimming and J lost 3 bases, with 14 bases between them. The germline V gene has CDR1 SEHNR and CDR2 FQNEAQ (reference sequence).